A single sample gave rise to the 19 T cell receptor beta chains below, sequenced in a study of T-cell memory formation after mild COVID-19. MiXCR, run by TCRdb on the 5' RACE reads, gives a single entry per CDR3 protein. The sample has roughly 250,000 distinct CDR3 sequences; roughly 15% are singletons. Sequences were obtained from PBMCs or a T cell subset sorted from them (not recorded which). These receptors all stem from a man in his late teens or twenties who had mild COVID-19 (a few samples of this study predate the infection). Cell type and time point are not known.

The rearrangement uses TRBV6-2 or TRBV6-3 and TRBJ2-5, with D perhaps TRBD2 (6 bases). With 8 bases removed from V and 7 bases from J, the gap between germline ends came to 14 bases. Germline CDR1 is MNHEY and CDR2 is SVGEGT. The CDR3 extends over 12 amino acids. The chain's CDR3 is CASAGSGRTQYF. In nucleotides, the CDR3 is TGTGCCAGCGCAGGGAGCGGGCGGACCCAGTACTTC.

The table lists this clonotype with many counts. In nucleotides, the CDR3 is TGCGCCAGCAGCCAAGTCGTTGTGGAAAATGAGCAGTTCTTC. This sequence encodes CASSQVVVENEQFF. This chain uses TRBV4-1 with TRBJ2-1, with unresolved D. V was trimmed by 1 base and J by 7 bases, leaving 11 bases between them. CDR3 length equals 14 residues. Per the germline V gene, CDR1 is MGHRA and CDR2 is YSYEKL.

The genes are TRBV7-3 and TRBJ2-2; D remains unclear. This CDR3 spans 15 amino acids. The V and J ends lost 1 base and 6 bases respectively, with 12 bases between them. CDR1 and CDR2 (germline): SGHTA, FQGTGA. DNA for the CDR3: TGTGCCAGCAGCTTAAATGCGCCGCCGGCCGGGGAGCTGTTTTTT. This translates into CASSLNAPPAGELFF. Full variable domain (remainder filled in from reference TRBV7-3 and TRBJ2-2): GAGVSQTPSNKVTEKGKYVELRCDPISGHTALYWYRQSLGQGPEFLIYFQGTGAADDSGLPNDRFFAVRPEGSVSTLKIQRTERGDSAVYLCASSLNAPPAGELFFGEGSRLTVL.

The rearrangement joins TRBV7-3 to TRBJ2-3; either TRBD1 or TRBD2 may supply D (5 bases each). The CDR3 length is 15 residues. Germline V gene lookup returns CDR1 SGHTA and CDR2 FQGTGA. V lost 5 bases and J lost 8, with 20 bases in between. The CDR3 nucleotides read TGTGCCAGCAGCCCCCTGGGGACGGGGTTGAGTACGCAGTATTTT. This codes for CASSPLGTGLSTQYF.

This clonotype was counted a few times. The chain couples TRBV7-2 to TRBJ2-5, with D maybe TRBD2 (6 bases). The CDR3 spans 17 residues. Trimming pared 0 bases from V and 5 bases from J, leaving 19 bases between. CDR1 and CDR2 from the germline V gene are SGHTA and FQGNSA. CDR3 loop: CASSLAFDGGFSETQYF. CDR3 nucleotides: TGTGCCAGCAGCTTAGCGTTCGATGGGGGGTTTAGCGAGACCCAGTACTTC.

This clonotype was counted between two and nine times. V usage is TRBV20-1 and J usage is TRBJ2-5; 8 positions agree with TRBD2. The germline V gene encodes CDR1 DFQATT and CDR2 SNEGSKA (reference sequence). The CDR3 loop spans 14 amino acids. V lost 6 bases to trimming and J lost 6 bases; unmatched junction nucleotides: 12. CDR3 DNA sequence: TGCAGTGCCGCAGCGGGGGCCGGGGGAAAGACCCAGTACTTC. This gives the protein CSAAAGAGGKTQYF.

The genes are TRBV11-2 and TRBJ2-7, with TRBD1 matching 8 bases. The CDR3 has 14 amino acids. Looked up from germline, CDR1 is SGHAT and CDR2 is FQNNGV. V lost 4 bases, J lost 4 bases, and 6 bases stayed unmatched. CDR3 in amino acids: CASSSGTGFYEQYV. The CDR3 DNA sequence: TGTGCCAGCAGCTCCGGGACAGGCTTTTACGAGCAGTACGTC.

This sequence joins TRBV6-5 and TRBJ1-1; tentative D call: TRBD1 (5 bases). Per germline, CDR1 MNHEY and CDR2 SVGAGI. This CDR3 is built from 14 residues. V was shortened by 7 bases and J by 1 base, with 13 bases between the two germline ends. The CDR3 loop is CASTRAGGNTEAFF. The CDR3 DNA follows: TGTGCCAGCACCCGTGCCGGGGGGAACACTGAAGCTTTCTTT.

The V call is TRBV4-2, the J call TRBJ2-1; D assignment may be TRBD1 or TRBD2 (5 bases each). Trimming removed 5 bases at V and 7 bases at J, with 24 bases between. Per germline, CDR1 LGHNA and CDR2 YNFKEQ. CDR3 length: 17 amino acids. Written as DNA, the CDR3 is TGTGCCAGCAGCAAAGCCCTGCGCCGGGACGGGGAGAATGAGCAGTTCTTC. Its protein is CASSKALRRDGENEQFF.

The V gene is TRBV23-1, the J gene TRBJ2-3; possibly TRBD1 for D (5 bases). TRBV23-1 is an ORF for which the function is uncertain. This CDR3 spans 16 amino acids. The V end lost 5 bases, the J end lost 5 bases, and 20 bases lay between the germline ends. This CDR3 is CASSSRQGRWGDTQYF. The CDR3 bases are TGCGCCAGCAGTTCACGCCAGGGTCGCTGGGGAGATACGCAGTATTTT.

This clonotype was seen a handful of times. CDR3 loop: CASSPPLTAGYTF. The CDR3 DNA follows: TGTGCCAGCAGCCCCCCCTTGACAGCAGGCTACACCTTC. The chain has TRBV12-3 or TRBV12-4 and TRBJ1-2; tentatively, D is TRBD1 (5 bases). V was trimmed by 6 bases and J by 8 bases, leaving 16 bases between them. There are 13 residues in the CDR3.

This chain uses TRBV9 with TRBJ2-5; 10 bases line up with TRBD2. The V segment lost 2 bases and the J segment 5 bases; nucleotides outside the gene matches: 3. CDR3 size: 14 residues. The germline V gene encodes CDR1 SGDLS and CDR2 YYNGEE. In DNA, the CDR3 is TGTGCCAGCAGCGTCTTACTAGCGGGGGAGACCCAGTACTTC. Residues: CASSVLLAGETQYF.

The CDR3 DNA reads TGTGCCAGCAGCGCAACAGGAGTTACAGATACGCAGTATTTT. This encodes CASSATGVTDTQYF. The V call is TRBV9, the J call TRBJ2-3; weak D call: TRBD1 (5 bases). V lost 3 bases and J 3 bases, leaving 11 bases between the germline ends. CDR1 and CDR2 (germline): SGDLS, YYNGEE. This CDR3 has 14 amino acids.

This clonotype was counted a few times. V usage is TRBV6-5 and J usage is TRBJ2-3, with a tentative D call TRBD2 (6 bases). The germline V and J ends were trimmed by 7 bases and 2 bases, with 13 bases remaining between them. The CDR3 extends over 14 amino acids. Germline V gene lookup returns CDR1 MNHEY and CDR2 SVGAGI. CDR3 region: CASKVTRLTDTQYF. CDR3 nucleotides: TGTGCCAGCAAAGTGACTAGACTCACAGATACGCAGTATTTT.

The V call is TRBV2, the J call TRBJ2-5, with D tentatively TRBD2 (8 bases). This CDR3 has 16 residues. V lost 6 bases to trimming and J lost 5 bases, with 22 bases between them. Germline V gene lookup returns CDR1 SNHLY and CDR2 FYNNEI. The CDR3 protein is CASSPGGGLEFETQYF. DNA of the CDR3: TGTGCCAGCAGCCCAGGGGGGGGACTAGAATTCGAGACCCAGTACTTC.

The V gene is TRBV20-1, the J gene TRBJ2-1; no definite D call. V was cut by 1 base and J by 8 bases, with 6 bases left in between. In germline, CDR1 is DFQATT, CDR2 SNEGSKA (reference sequence). This CDR3 spans 11 amino acids. CDR3 residues: CSARGSDEQFF. The CDR3 DNA follows: TGCAGTGCTAGAGGCTCGGATGAGCAGTTCTTC.

There are many counts of this clonotype. The V gene is TRBV3-1, the J gene TRBJ1-5, with D hard to call. The CDR3 is 10 residues long. Germline V gives CDR1 LGHDT, CDR2 YNNKEL (reference sequence). Trimming stripped 7 bases from V and 7 bases from J, with 5 bases between. The CDR3 region has the DNA TGTGCCAGCACATACCAGCCCCAGCATTTT. Its protein is CASTYQPQHF.

This clonotype was counted at least ten times. The chain combines TRBV4-1 with TRBJ2-3, with 8 bases aligning to TRBD1. V lost 4 bases to trimming and J lost 7 bases; unmatched junction nucleotides: 10. Germline values: CDR1 MGHRA, CDR2 YSYEKL. The CDR3 loop spans 15 amino acids. CDR3 DNA: TGCGCCAGCAGCCTGATGACAGGGGAAAGAAATACGCAGTATTTT. Its protein is CASSLMTGERNTQYF.

The sample holds a few counts of this clonotype. This rearrangement joins TRBV28 to TRBJ1-6; 11 positions match TRBD1. The CDR3 consists of 12 residues. Germline V CDR1 and CDR2: MDHEN, SYDVKM. Germline trimming cut 10 bases from V and 10 bases from J; bases unmatched to any gene: 3. For the CDR3, the DNA is TGTGCCACTGGGACAGGGGGATCACCCCTCCACTTT. It encodes CATGTGGSPLHF.